Sequencing of this T cell receptor (beta chain) was carried out in a study of human T cells and chemical hapten exposure. Time point given: pre-sensitization, week 0. The treatment was: therapeutic diphenylcyclopropenone sensitization with weekly scalp DPC. This clonotype has a count of ten or more. TCRdb reprocessed the RACE reads via MiXCR and lists one record per CDR3 protein. The sample shows 270,000 or so distinct CDR3 sequences, 7.5% to 9% of them seen only once. The V and J ends lost 5 bases and 3 bases, in that order; junction bases with no gene match: 13. This CDR3 has 17 residues. Germline V CDR1 and CDR2: SGHTA, FQGNSA.

The chain recombines TRBV7-2 with TRBJ2-5; 9 positions agree with TRBD2. This receptor was identified in a man aged 18-30 years with alopecia areata. Some clones in this sample may be carry-over from other donors' samples. The sample here was whole blood, taken in connection with sensitization to the hapten diphenylcyclopropenone (DPC). CDR3 sequence (DNA): TGTGCCAGCAGCCGGGGAGCGGGGGGCCAATCCAAAGAGACCCAGTACTTC. Amino acid sequence: CASSRGAGGQSKETQYF.